The 27 T cell receptor beta chains below all came from one sample that was sequenced in a study of spatial heterogeneity in lung cancer (dated by TCRdb to about 2019). Library preparation used 5' RACE. Sequencing relied on a NextSeq 500. TCRdb took the public reads, trimmed them with fastp at Q25, ran MiXCR for clone calling and kept in-frame beta chains. Under each unique CDR3 protein, matching rows form one entry showing the most common genes and DNA. Here the sample has about 87,000 distinct CDR3 sequences; less than 20% occur a single time. Roughly a fifth of the sample is held by the ten biggest clonotypes. The intended sense of this specimen's time point label: blood at routine non-recurrence follow-up after resection. Material: PBMCs, obtained at follow-up. The origin of the receptors is a male donor with early-stage non-small cell lung cancer.

The CDR3, as DNA: TGTGCCACCAGTCGGGGTGACACTGAAGCTTTCTTT. Amino acids: CATSRGDTEAFF. V usage is TRBV24-1 and J usage is TRBJ1-1; D is ambiguous. Trimming shortened V by 6 bases and J by 3 bases, and 7 bases separated the two germline ends. Looked up from germline, CDR1 is KGHDR and CDR2 is SFDVKD. This CDR3 has 12 amino acids.

The chain uses TRBV12-3 or TRBV12-4 and TRBJ2-2; D gene ambiguous. The V end lost 1 base, the J end lost 2 bases, and 11 bases lay between the germline ends. CDR3 length: 16 amino acids. The CDR3 DNA sequence: TGTGCCAGCAGTTTAGGGTGGGCCATCAACACCGGGGAGCTGTTTTTT. Residues: CASSLGWAINTGELFF.

V and J are TRBV4-3 and TRBJ2-4, with unresolved D. The CDR3 is 17 amino acids. V lost 1 base and J lost 3, with 16 bases in between. Germline V CDR1 and CDR2: LGHNA, YSLEER. Written as DNA, the CDR3 is TGCGCCAGCAGCCAAGCCCCTGACACGGACCTCAAAAACATTCAGTACTTC. This encodes CASSQAPDTDLKNIQYF.

This clonotype was detected only a few times. The chain uses TRBV24-1 and TRBJ2-2; no clear D. This CDR3 is built from 13 residues. The V gene lost 1 base and the J gene lost 5 bases, with 4 bases spanning the gap. The germline CDR1 and CDR2 sequences are KGHDR and SFDVKD. The CDR3 reads CATSDFQTGELFF. The CDR3 DNA is TGTGCCACCAGTGATTTCCAGACCGGGGAGCTGTTTTTT.

This clonotype was counted between two and nine times. The V and J genes are TRBV29-1 and TRBJ2-5; D uncertain. Germline V lookup: CDR1 SQVTM, CDR2 ANQGSEA. V was cut by 1 base and J by 4 bases, with 10 bases left in between. The CDR3 is made up of 13 amino acids. The chain's CDR3 is CSVEGPRRETQYF. The CDR3 nucleotides read TGCAGCGTTGAAGGTCCCAGGCGAGAGACCCAGTACTTC. The entire variable domain, with the rest obtained from reference TRBV29-1 and TRBJ2-5, is as follows: SAVISQKPSRDICQRGTSLTIQCQVDSQVTMMFWYRQQPGQSLTLIATANQGSEATYESGFVIDKFPISRPNLTFSTLTVSNMSPEDSSIYLCSVEGPRRETQYFGPGTRLLVL.

V is TRBV11-1 and J is TRBJ2-1; 9 bases fit TRBD2. This CDR3 comprises 16 residues. The J segment lost 7 bases and the V segment lost 5 bases, leaving 12 bases of the junction unmatched. Germline-derived CDR1 and CDR2 are SGHAT and FQDESV (reference sequence). This CDR3 is CASSQMTSGGSNEQFF. The CDR3 DNA is TGTGCCAGCAGCCAAATGACTAGCGGAGGGTCTAATGAGCAGTTCTTC.

This clonotype was seen a handful of times. The chain carries TRBV20-1 and TRBJ2-1; 11 nucleotides match TRBD2. CDR3 length: 16 amino acids. The V segment lost 0 bases and the J segment 7 bases; nucleotides outside the gene matches: 8. Germline CDR1 DFQATT, CDR2 SNEGSKA (reference sequence). CDR3 sequence: CSARDSTSGTGNEQFF. In nucleotides, the CDR3 is TGCAGTGCTAGAGACTCGACTAGCGGGACGGGAAATGAGCAGTTCTTC.

This chain connects TRBV7-9 to TRBJ2-2; maybe TRBD1 (6 bases). CDR1 SEHNR and CDR2 FQNEAQ come from the germline V gene (reference sequence). V lost 1 base, J lost 3 bases, and 12 bases lay in between. CDR3 length equals 16 residues. The CDR3 spells CASSLVGGRYTGELFF. Here the CDR3 DNA reads TGTGCCAGCAGCTTAGTAGGGGGAAGATACACCGGGGAGCTGTTTTTT.

The chain is built from TRBV10-2 and TRBJ2-5, with 7 bases aligning to TRBD2. This CDR3 has 13 residues. Germline V gene data show CDR1 as WSHSY and CDR2 as SAAADI. Unmatched junction bases numbered 6, after V lost 6 bases and J lost 5 bases. For the CDR3, the DNA is TGCGCCAGCAGCCTAATAGCGGGTGAGACCCAGTACTTC. This codes for CASSLIAGETQYF.

CDR3 in amino acids: CASSISTDTQYF. The CDR3 DNA reads TGCGCCAGCAGCATATCCACAGATACGCAGTATTTT. The gene calls are TRBV5-1 and TRBJ2-3; no clear D. Trimming cost V 4 bases and J 2 bases, with 5 bases left between them. The CDR3 runs 12 residues. Germline assignment: CDR1 SGHRS and CDR2 YFSETQ.

The count of this clonotype is one. This chain joins TRBV6-5 and TRBJ2-2; 8 nucleotides align to TRBD1. The V gene end was trimmed by 2 bases and the J gene end by 7 bases; junction bases not matched to a gene: 6. The CDR3 totals 15 residues. Germline V CDR1 and CDR2: MNHEY, SVGAGI. CDR3 sequence reads: CASSYNPGGIGELFF. CDR3 nucleotide sequence: TGTGCCAGCAGTTACAATCCAGGGGGCATCGGGGAGCTGTTTTTT.

This clonotype has at least ten counts. The CDR3 DNA reads TGTGCCAGCAGTCCCCTTCAGAGCCTGGGGACTAACTATGGCTACACCTTC. As protein: CASSPLQSLGTNYGYTF. The chain is built from TRBV6-5 and TRBJ1-2; D ambiguous. The CDR3 covers 17 residues. Germline V CDR1 and CDR2: MNHEY, SVGAGI. V lost 5 bases and J lost 0, with 19 bases in between.

The chain has TRBV5-4 and TRBJ1-1; no clear D. Between the trimmed V and J ends, which lost 4 bases and 6 bases, there was a span of 16 bases. Per germline, CDR1 SGHNT and CDR2 YYREEE (reference sequence). The CDR3 contains 14 residues. CDR3 protein: CASSHQSLSAEAFF. For the CDR3, the DNA is TGTGCCAGCAGCCACCAGAGTCTGAGTGCTGAAGCTTTCTTT.

This clonotype was seen only a few times. V and J are TRBV20-1 and TRBJ2-7; 9 bases fit TRBD2. This CDR3 comprises 15 residues. Unmatched junction bases numbered 9, after V lost 2 bases and J lost 4 bases. The V gene's germline CDR1 is DFQATT and CDR2 SNEGSKA (reference sequence). The chain's CDR3 is CSARSPAGGQYEQYF. The CDR3 bases are TGCAGTGCTAGAAGTCCGGCGGGAGGGCAGTACGAGCAGTACTTC.

The chain uses TRBV24-1 and TRBJ1-3; D call uncertain. The CDR3 runs 19 residues. Germline-derived CDR1 and CDR2 are KGHDR and SFDVKD. V dropped 0 bases and J dropped 1 base, with 18 bases sitting between them. CDR3 in amino acids: CATSDLRIGSSHSGNTIYF. In DNA, the CDR3 is TGTGCCACCAGTGATTTGCGAATCGGATCCTCCCATTCTGGAAACACCATATATTTT.

The chain employs TRBV19 and TRBJ1-2, with a tentative D call TRBD1 (6 bases). Deletions cut 5 bases from V and 7 bases from J, with 14 bases between. In germline, CDR1 is LNHDA, CDR2 SQIVND (reference sequence). This CDR3 has 13 residues. Written as DNA, the CDR3 is TGTGCCAGTAGTCTCAGGGGACGGCGTGGCTACACCTTC. Translating gives CASSLRGRRGYTF. The full variable domain, completed using reference TRBV19 and TRBJ1-2, is DGGITQSPKYLFRKEGQNVTLSCEQNLNHDAMYWYRQDPGQGLRLIYYSQIVNDFQKGDIAEGYSVSREKKESFPLTVTSAQKNPTAFYLCASSLRGRRGYTFGSGTRLTVV.

The rearrangement links TRBV29-1 to TRBJ2-3; D not certain. Trimming shortened V by 2 bases and J by 11 bases, and 8 bases separated the two germline ends. The CDR3 runs to 10 residues. Per the germline V gene, CDR1 is SQVTM and CDR2 is ANQGSEA. The CDR3 region is CSVEKEVQYF. Here the CDR3 DNA reads TGCAGCGTTGAAAAAGAAGTGCAGTATTTT.

V and J are TRBV5-1 and TRBJ2-3, with D tentatively TRBD1 or TRBD2 (5 bases each). Germline CDR1 reads SGHRS; CDR2 reads YFSETQ. CDR3 size: 14 residues. The V end was cut by 4 bases, the J end by 0 bases, with 9 bases between. As DNA, the CDR3 is TGCGCCAGCAGCCCGGGACCAAGCACAGATACGCAGTATTTT. This translates into CASSPGPSTDTQYF.

The V call is TRBV4-1, the J call TRBJ2-3; 7 bases match TRBD2. V trimming: 4 bases; J trimming: 2 bases; junction bases outside the gene matches: 6. The germline V gene encodes CDR1 MGHRA and CDR2 YSYEKL. The CDR3 is 15 amino acids. The CDR3 reads CASSPRLAFTDTQYF. CDR3 bases: TGCGCCAGCAGCCCAAGACTAGCATTCACAGATACGCAGTATTTT.

In its sample, this clonotype was seen many times. This chain joins TRBV10-3 and TRBJ2-3, with a possible D match to TRBD2 (5 bases). The CDR3 spans 14 residues. CDR1 ENHRY and CDR2 SYGVKD come from the germline V gene. V lost 8 bases, J lost 2 bases, and 14 bases lay in between. The CDR3 region has the DNA TGTGCCATCGCCTTGCTGGGAGACACAGATACGCAGTATTTT. Translating gives CAIALLGDTDTQYF.

This clonotype was observed a handful of times. The chain combines TRBV3-1 with TRBJ2-1; 9 positions match TRBD2. V was pared by 0 bases and J by 12 bases, with 3 bases of the junction left unmatched. There are 13 residues in the CDR3. CDR1 and CDR2 (germline): LGHDT, YNNKEL (reference sequence). The CDR3 region is CASSQDLGLAQFF. DNA for the CDR3: TGTGCCAGCAGCCAAGATCTGGGACTAGCGCAGTTCTTC.

This clonotype has just a few counts. One end of the junction fails to match germline, which may point to a read error. V usage is TRBV7-2 and J usage is TRBJ2-1; 9 bases align to TRBD2. Germline V CDR1 and CDR2: SGHTA, FQGNSA. The CDR3 length is 15 residues. The DNA of the CDR3 is TGTGCCAGCAGTCAAACCGCCTTAGCGGGGGACCCGGAGGTCTTC. Its translation is CASSQTALAGDPEVF.

This clonotype was picked up many times. The chain couples TRBV28 to TRBJ2-7; D is tentatively TRBD1 or TRBD2 (5 bases each). This CDR3 spans 13 amino acids. V lost 8 bases, J lost 3 bases, and 14 bases lay in between. From germline, CDR1 is MDHEN and CDR2 SYDVKM. CDR3 protein: CASRRGSLYEQYF. DNA of the CDR3: TGTGCCAGCCGACGGGGCAGTCTCTACGAGCAGTACTTC.

The rearrangement uses TRBV18 and TRBJ2-1; 9 positions agree with TRBD2. Looked up from germline, CDR1 is KGHSH and CDR2 is LQKENI. Trimming cost V 1 base and J 9 bases; bases outside gene matches: 7. The CDR3 extends over 15 amino acids. The CDR3 here is CASSPLVAGEGEQFF. The CDR3, as DNA: TGTGCCAGCTCACCACTGGTAGCGGGGGAAGGTGAGCAGTTCTTC.

This clonotype was counted a few times. V gene TRBV10-3 combines with J gene TRBJ1-5, with D unresolved. Germline V gene sequence: CDR1 ENHRY, CDR2 SYGVKD. The CDR3 loop spans 13 amino acids. V lost 0 bases to trimming and J lost 7 bases, with 7 bases between them. Written as DNA, the CDR3 is TGTGCCATCAGTGAGTCTTCTAGCCAGCCCCAGCATTTT. Residues: CAISESSSQPQHF.

The V gene is TRBV20-1, the J gene TRBJ2-7; 10 bases line up with TRBD1. Germline trimming cut 5 bases from V and 1 base from J; bases unmatched to any gene: 2. This CDR3 spans 13 amino acids. Germline V gene data show CDR1 as DFQATT and CDR2 as SNEGSKA (reference sequence). CDR3 in amino acids: CSAGQGVSYEQYF. DNA of the CDR3: TGCAGTGCTGGACAGGGGGTTTCCTACGAGCAGTACTTC.

This clonotype was recorded at least ten times. The chain carries TRBV11-2 and TRBJ1-3, with D possibly TRBD1 on 5 matching bases. V shed 5 bases and J shed 4 bases, with 12 bases lying between them. CDR1 SGHAT and CDR2 FQNNGV come from the germline V gene. The CDR3 loop spans 14 amino acids. The CDR3 protein is CASSPGGRGNTIYF. The CDR3 bases are TGTGCCAGCAGCCCGGGGGGACGAGGAAACACCATATATTTT.